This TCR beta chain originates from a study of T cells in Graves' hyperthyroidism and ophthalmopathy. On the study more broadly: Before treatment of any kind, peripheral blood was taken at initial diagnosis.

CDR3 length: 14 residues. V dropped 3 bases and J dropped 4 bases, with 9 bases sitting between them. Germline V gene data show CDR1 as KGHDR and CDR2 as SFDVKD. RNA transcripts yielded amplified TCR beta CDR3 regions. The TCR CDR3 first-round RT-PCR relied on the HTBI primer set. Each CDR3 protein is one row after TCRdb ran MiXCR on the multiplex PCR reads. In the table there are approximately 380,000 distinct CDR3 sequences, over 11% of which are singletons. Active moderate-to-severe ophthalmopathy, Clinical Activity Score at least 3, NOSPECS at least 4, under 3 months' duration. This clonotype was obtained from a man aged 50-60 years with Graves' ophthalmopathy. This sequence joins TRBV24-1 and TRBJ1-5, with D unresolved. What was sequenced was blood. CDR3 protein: CATSDIQANQPQHF. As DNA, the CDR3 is TGTGCCACCAGTGATATACAAGCGAATCAGCCCCAGCATTTT.